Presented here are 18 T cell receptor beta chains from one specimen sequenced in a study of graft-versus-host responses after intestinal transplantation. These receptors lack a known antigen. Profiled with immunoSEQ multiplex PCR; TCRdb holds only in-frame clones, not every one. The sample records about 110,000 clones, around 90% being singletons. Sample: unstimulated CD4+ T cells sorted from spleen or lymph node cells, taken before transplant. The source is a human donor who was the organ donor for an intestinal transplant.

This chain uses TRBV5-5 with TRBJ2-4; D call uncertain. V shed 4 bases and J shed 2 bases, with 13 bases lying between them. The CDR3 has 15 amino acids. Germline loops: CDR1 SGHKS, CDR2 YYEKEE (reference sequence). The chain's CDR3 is CASSDLTITKNIQYF. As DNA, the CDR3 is TGTGCCAGCAGCGACTTAACTATAACCAAAAACATTCAGTACTTC.

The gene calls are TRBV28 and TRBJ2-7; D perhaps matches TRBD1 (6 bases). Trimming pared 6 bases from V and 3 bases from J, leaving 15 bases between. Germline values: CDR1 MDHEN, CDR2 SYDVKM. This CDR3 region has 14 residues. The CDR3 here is CASSRGGLDYEQYF. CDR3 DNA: TGTGCCAGCAGCCGTGGGGGCTTGGACTACGAGCAGTACTTC.

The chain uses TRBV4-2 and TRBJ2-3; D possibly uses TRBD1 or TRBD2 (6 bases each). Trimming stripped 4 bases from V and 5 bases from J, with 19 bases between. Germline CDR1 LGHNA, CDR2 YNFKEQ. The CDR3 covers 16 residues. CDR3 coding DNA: TGTGCCAGCAGCCTCCTCGAAGGGGGGCGTGGAGATACGCAGTATTTT. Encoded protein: CASSLLEGGRGDTQYF.

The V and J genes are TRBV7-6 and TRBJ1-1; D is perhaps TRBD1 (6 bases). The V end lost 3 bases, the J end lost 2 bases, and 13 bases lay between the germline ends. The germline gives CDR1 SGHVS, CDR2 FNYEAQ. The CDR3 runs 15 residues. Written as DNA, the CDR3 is TGTGCCAGCAGCTTGGCAGGGGACTTTAACACTGAAGCTTTCTTT. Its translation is CASSLAGDFNTEAFF. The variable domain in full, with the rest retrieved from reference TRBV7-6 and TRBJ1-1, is GAGVSQSPRYKVTKRGQDVALRCDPISGHVSLYWYRQALGQGPEFLTYFNYEAQQDKSGLPNDRFSAERPEGSISTLTIQRTEQRDSAMYRCASSLAGDFNTEAFFGQGTRLTVV.

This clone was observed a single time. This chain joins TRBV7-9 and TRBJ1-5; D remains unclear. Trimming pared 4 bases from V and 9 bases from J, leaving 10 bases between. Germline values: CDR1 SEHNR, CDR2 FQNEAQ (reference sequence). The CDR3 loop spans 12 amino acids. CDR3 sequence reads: CASSSSLGPQHF. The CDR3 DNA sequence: TGTGCCAGCAGCTCATCCTTGGGGCCCCAGCATTTT.

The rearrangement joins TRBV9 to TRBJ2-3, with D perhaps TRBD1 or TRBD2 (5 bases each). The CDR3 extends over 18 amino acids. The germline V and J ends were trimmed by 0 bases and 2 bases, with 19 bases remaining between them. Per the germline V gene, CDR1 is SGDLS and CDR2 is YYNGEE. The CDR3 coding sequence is TGTGCCAGCAGCGTAGAGGGAATGAGGGGCAGGTTCACAGATACGCAGTATTTT. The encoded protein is CASSVEGMRGRFTDTQYF.

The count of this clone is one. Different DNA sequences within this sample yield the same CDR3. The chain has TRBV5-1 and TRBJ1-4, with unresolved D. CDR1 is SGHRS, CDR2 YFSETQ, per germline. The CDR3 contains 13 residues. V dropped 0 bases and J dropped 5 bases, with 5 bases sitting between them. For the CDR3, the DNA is TGCGCCAGCAGCTTGGGAGGGAATGAAAAACTGTTTTTT. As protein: CASSLGGNEKLFF.

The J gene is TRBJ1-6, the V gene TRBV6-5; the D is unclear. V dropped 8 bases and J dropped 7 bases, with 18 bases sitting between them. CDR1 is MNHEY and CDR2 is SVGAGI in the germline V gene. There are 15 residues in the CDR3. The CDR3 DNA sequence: TGTGCCAGCGCTTGGTCCCCGCAAGACAATTCACCCCTCCACTTT. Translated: CASAWSPQDNSPLHF.

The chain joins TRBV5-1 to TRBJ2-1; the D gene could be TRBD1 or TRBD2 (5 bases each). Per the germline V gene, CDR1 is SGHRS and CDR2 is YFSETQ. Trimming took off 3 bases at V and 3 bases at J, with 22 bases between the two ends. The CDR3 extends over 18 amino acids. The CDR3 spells CASSSRGGRTDHYNEQFF. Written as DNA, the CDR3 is TGCGCCAGCAGCTCGAGGGGTGGGCGGACCGACCACTACAATGAGCAGTTCTTC.

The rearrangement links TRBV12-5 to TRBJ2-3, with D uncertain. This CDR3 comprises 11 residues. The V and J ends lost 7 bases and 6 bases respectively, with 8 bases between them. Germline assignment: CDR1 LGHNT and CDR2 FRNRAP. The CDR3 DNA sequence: TGTGCTAGTGCCCTGGGGGATACGCAGTATTTT. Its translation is CASALGDTQYF.

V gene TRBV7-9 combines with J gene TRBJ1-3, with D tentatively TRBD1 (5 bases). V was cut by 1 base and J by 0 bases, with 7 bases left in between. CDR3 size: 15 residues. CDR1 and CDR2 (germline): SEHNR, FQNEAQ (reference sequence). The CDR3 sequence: CASSLERGSGNTIYF. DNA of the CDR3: TGTGCCAGCAGCTTAGAGAGGGGCTCTGGAAACACCATATATTTT.

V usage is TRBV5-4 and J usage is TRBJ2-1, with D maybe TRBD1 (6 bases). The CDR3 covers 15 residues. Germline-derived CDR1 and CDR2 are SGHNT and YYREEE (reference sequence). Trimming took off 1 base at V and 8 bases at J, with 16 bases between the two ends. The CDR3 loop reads CASSLRERGFDEQFF. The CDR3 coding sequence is TGTGCCAGCAGCTTGAGGGAGAGGGGGTTCGATGAGCAGTTCTTC.

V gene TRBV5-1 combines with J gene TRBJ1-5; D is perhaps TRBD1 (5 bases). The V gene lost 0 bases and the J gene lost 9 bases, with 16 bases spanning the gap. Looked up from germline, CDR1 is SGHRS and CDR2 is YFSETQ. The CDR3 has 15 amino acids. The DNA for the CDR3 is TGCGCCAGCAGCTTGGGGGGACCGCGAGAAGGGCCCCAGCATTTT. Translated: CASSLGGPREGPQHF. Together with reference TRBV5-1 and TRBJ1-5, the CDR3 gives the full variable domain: KAGVTQTPRYLIKTRGQQVTLSCSPISGHRSVSWYQQTPGQGLQFLFEYFSETQRNKGNFPGRFSGRQFSNSRSEMNVSTLELGDSALYLCASSLGGPREGPQHFGDGTRLSIL.

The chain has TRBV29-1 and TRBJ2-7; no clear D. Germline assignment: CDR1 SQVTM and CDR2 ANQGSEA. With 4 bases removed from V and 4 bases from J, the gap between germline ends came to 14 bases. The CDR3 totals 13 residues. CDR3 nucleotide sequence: TGCAGCGTTGGCGATAGTAGTGGTTACGAGCAGTACTTC. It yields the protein CSVGDSSGYEQYF.

For the CDR3, the DNA is TGTGCCAGCAGTCCCCTCTCCTTCGGGACGACAGAGACCCAGTACTTC. Its protein product is CASSPLSFGTTETQYF. This chain joins TRBV27 and TRBJ2-5; D is possibly TRBD1 or TRBD2 (5 bases each). V shed 5 bases and J shed 4 bases, with 20 bases lying between them. The germline V gene encodes CDR1 MNHEY and CDR2 SMNVEV (reference sequence). This CDR3 contains 16 residues.

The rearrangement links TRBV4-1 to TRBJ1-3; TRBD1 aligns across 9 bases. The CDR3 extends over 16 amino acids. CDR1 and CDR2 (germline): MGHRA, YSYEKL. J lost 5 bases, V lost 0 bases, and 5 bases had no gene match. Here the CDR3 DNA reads TGCGCCAGCAGCCAAGAGCCAACAGGGGGCAGAAACACCATATATTTT. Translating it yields CASSQEPTGGRNTIYF.

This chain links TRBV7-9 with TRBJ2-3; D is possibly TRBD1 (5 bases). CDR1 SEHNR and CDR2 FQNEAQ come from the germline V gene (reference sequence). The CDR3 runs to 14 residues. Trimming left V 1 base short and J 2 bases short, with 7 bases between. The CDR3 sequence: CASSLGTNTDTQYF. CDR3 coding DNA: TGTGCCAGCAGCTTAGGGACAAACACAGATACGCAGTATTTT.

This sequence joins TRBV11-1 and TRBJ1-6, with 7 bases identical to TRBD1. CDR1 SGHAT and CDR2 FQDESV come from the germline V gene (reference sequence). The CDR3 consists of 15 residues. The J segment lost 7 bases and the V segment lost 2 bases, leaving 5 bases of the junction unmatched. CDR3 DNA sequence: TGTGCCAGCAGCTTAAACAGGGGTTACAATTCACCCCTCCACTTT. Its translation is CASSLNRGYNSPLHF.